There are a few counts of the clone carrying this T cell receptor (beta chain). Its cognate antigen is unknown. CDR3 size: 12 residues. V was cut by 8 bases and J by 4 bases, with 12 bases left in between. This specimen belongs to a study of Graves' ophthalmopathy and Graves' hyperthyroidism. Amplification of TCR beta CDR3 regions used RNA transcripts. The first round was an RT-PCR with HTBI primers, and the second round was a multiplex PCR. TCRdb independently ran MiXCR on the multiplex PCR reads; one entry per CDR3 protein. The sample lists more than 550,000 distinct CDR3 sequences, about two fifths occurring once. Other autoimmune diseases, uncontrolled infections, pregnancy and lactation each led to patient exclusion. The authors used Ficoll-Paque density gradient centrifugation to separate PBMCs. The input was approximately 10 ml of fresh peripheral blood. General study findings and limits: Separation of ophthalmopathy from stable hyperthyroidism was achieved by a 13-signature model, at around 89% sensitivity and 70% to 82% specificity.

The receptor's source is an adult man with Graves' ophthalmopathy. What was sequenced was peripheral blood. The chain is built from TRBV12-3 or TRBV12-4 and TRBJ2-7; D call uncertain. The CDR3 DNA sequence: TGTGCCAGCCAGATCGGATCATACGAGCAGTACTTC. Its protein product is CASQIGSYEQYF.